This T cell receptor beta chain derives from a study of T cells after yellow fever vaccination. About the study: Low-cell-number fractions underwent preparation using SMART-Seq v4 Ultra Low Input. Overall study results and limits: Reappearance after the booster was seen for most primary-vaccination clones, at 96% CD4 and 80% to 90% CD8.

The germline V gene encodes CDR1 SNHLY and CDR2 FYNNEI. V lost 3 bases and J 1 base, leaving 9 bases between the germline ends. The CDR3 loop spans 14 amino acids. The study made its TCR cDNA through 5'RACE template switching. That step introduced a universal primer site along with UMIs. TCRdb re-analysed the 5' RACE reads in MiXCR, keeping a single row per CDR3 protein. The repertoire holds 400,000 to 650,000 distinct CDR3 sequences, with about a fifth as singletons. The sample holds a few counts of this clonotype. Its antigen is unidentified. This TCR was sampled from a man younger than 35 who received the YFV17D yellow fever vaccine. This specimen was PBMCs, taken less than 25 days after the first yellow fever vaccination. This chain links TRBV2 with TRBJ2-5; a possible D gene is TRBD1 (6 bases). The CDR3 DNA reads as TGTGCCAGCAGTGACCGGACAGTCCAAGAGACCCAGTACTTC. Protein sequence: CASSDRTVQETQYF.